Below, 11 T cell receptor beta chains from the same sample are listed, as sequenced in a study of T cells after yellow fever vaccination (dated by TCRdb to 2018 to 2020). Receptors were amplified or captured by 5' RACE. Sequencing instrument: Illumina HiSeq 2500. TCRdb redid the processing of the public reads, applying fastp at Q25 and MiXCR, and retained in-frame beta chains. Rows merge per CDR3 protein into single entries with the most common DNA and genes. The sample table shows 600,000 to 750,000 distinct CDR3 sequences, and roughly an eighth are seen once. The ten top clones hold under 15% of the sample. The sample's treatment or condition, from its label and the paper: live attenuated yellow fever vaccine strain. Sequencing was performed on PBMCs, taken on the day of the yellow fever booster vaccination. These receptors were taken from a man aged 25 to 45 who received the YFV17D yellow fever vaccine.

This clonotype has a count of ten or more. The J gene is TRBJ2-3, the V gene TRBV6-5, with D possibly TRBD2 on 5 matching bases. The germline CDR1 and CDR2 sequences are MNHEY and SVGAGI. Trimming took 3 bases from V and 0 from J, leaving 7 bases between them. CDR3 size: 14 residues. CDR3 bases: TGTGCCAGCAGTTATGGCGGGAGCACAGATACGCAGTATTTT. It codes for CASSYGGSTDTQYF.

This clonotype appeared a few times. V and J are TRBV2 and TRBJ2-2; D perhaps matches TRBD2 (5 bases). The length of the CDR3 is 15 residues. Trimming pared 5 bases from V and 1 base from J, leaving 11 bases between. Germline CDR1 and CDR2: SNHLY and FYNNEI. This CDR3 is CASSQKAGNTGELFF. In DNA form, the CDR3 reads TGTGCCAGCAGTCAGAAGGCGGGGAACACCGGGGAGCTGTTTTTT.

This clonotype was observed a few times. The chain uses TRBV2 and TRBJ2-3; D unclear. The length of the CDR3 is 14 residues. CDR1 SNHLY and CDR2 FYNNEI come from the germline V gene. Trimming pared 8 bases from V and 3 bases from J, leaving 15 bases between. In DNA form, the CDR3 reads TGTGCCAGCCGCCTTGACCCACGTACAGATACGCAGTATTTT. The encoded protein is CASRLDPRTDTQYF.

The chain couples TRBV6-1 to TRBJ2-1; D is undetermined. There are 11 residues in the CDR3. The V gene lost 2 bases and the J gene lost 11 bases, with 7 bases spanning the gap. CDR1 is MNHNS and CDR2 is SASEGT in the germline V gene. The CDR3 is CASSEWEKQFF. In DNA form, the CDR3 reads TGTGCCAGCAGTGAATGGGAAAAGCAGTTCTTC.

V usage is TRBV6-6 and J usage is TRBJ1-5, with D possibly TRBD1 on 5 matching bases. CDR1 is MNHNY and CDR2 is SVGAGI in the germline V gene (reference sequence). The length of the CDR3 is 13 residues. Trimming removed 2 bases at V and 7 bases at J, with 9 bases between. The CDR3 region has the DNA TGTGCCAGCAGTTACGGAGGGGTACAGCCCCAGCATTTT. Translation: CASSYGGVQPQHF.

This clonotype occurred a few times. The chain combines TRBV7-8 with TRBJ1-5; D gene ambiguous. The CDR3 loop spans 16 amino acids. The germline V gene has CDR1 SGHVS and CDR2 FQNEAQ. Trimming took 1 base from V and 1 from J, leaving 11 bases between them. The chain's CDR3 is CASSLVGKESNQPQHF. The DNA for the CDR3 is TGTGCCAGCAGCTTAGTGGGGAAGGAGAGCAATCAGCCCCAGCATTTT.

This clonotype was detected ten times or more. CDR3 bases: TGTGCCAGCCGAACAGGGGACTATGGCTACACCTTC. Translating it yields CASRTGDYGYTF. The chain recombines TRBV19 with TRBJ1-2, with 7 bases aligning to TRBD1. The CDR3 runs to 12 residues. Germline V gene sequence: CDR1 LNHDA, CDR2 SQIVND (reference sequence). After removal of 9 bases from V and 3 bases from J, the junction contained 4 bases not matched to a gene.

This clonotype was detected only a few times. The genes are TRBV7-3 and TRBJ2-2, with TRBD2 identical over 12 bases. The CDR3 is made up of 20 amino acids. Germline V CDR1 and CDR2: SGHTA, FQGTGA. Germline trimming cut 5 bases from V and 3 bases from J; bases unmatched to any gene: 16. The CDR3 DNA reads TGTGCCAGCAGCCCAATAACCCTCACTAGCGGGAGGCGAGACACCGGGGAGCTGTTTTTT. It yields the protein CASSPITLTSGRRDTGELFF. The full variable domain, completed using reference TRBV7-3 and TRBJ2-2, is GAGVSQTPSNKVTEKGKYVELRCDPISGHTALYWYRQSLGQGPEFLIYFQGTGAADDSGLPNDRFFAVRPEGSVSTLKIQRTERGDSAVYLCASSPITLTSGRRDTGELFFGEGSRLTVL.

This clonotype was observed at least ten times. The chain carries TRBV20-1 and TRBJ1-5, with D possibly TRBD1 on 6 matching bases. V was clipped by 6 bases and J by 9 bases, with 15 bases between them. Germline V gives CDR1 DFQATT, CDR2 SNEGSKA (reference sequence). This CDR3 contains 12 residues. CDR3 nucleotide sequence: TGCAGTGCGCAGTCGGGGGCCAGGCCCCAGCATTTT. Translating gives CSAQSGARPQHF.

The V and J genes are TRBV14 and TRBJ2-1, with 9 bases that match TRBD1. The junction had 4 bases not matched to a gene; V was cut back by 3 bases and J by 4 bases. The V gene's germline CDR1 is SGHDN and CDR2 FVKESK. The CDR3 is made up of 15 amino acids. The CDR3 spells CASSHGTGYYNEQFF. CDR3 nucleotide sequence: TGTGCCAGCAGCCATGGGACAGGGTATTACAATGAGCAGTTCTTC.

The chain is built from TRBV12-3 or TRBV12-4 and TRBJ2-1; a possible D gene is TRBD1 (5 bases). This CDR3 region has 12 residues. Trimming removed 6 bases from V and 8 bases from J, with 11 bases in between. Here the CDR3 DNA reads TGTGCCAGCAGCCAGGGTTCCGATGAGCAGTTCTTC. The encoded protein is CASSQGSDEQFF.